This T cell receptor beta chain is drawn from a study of control samples from healthy donors and cancer patients. Sequenced by immunoSEQ multiplex PCR; TCRdb stores in-frame clones only, minus some. The repertoire holds around 42,000 clones, with roughly 80% as singletons. Sequences were obtained from blood. This TCR was sampled from a man aged 55 to 70 in good health.

The CDR3 loop is CASSFLTGGTSGELFF. DNA of the CDR3: TGCGCCAGCAGCTTCCTGACAGGGGGCACCTCCGGGGAGCTGTTTTTT. J is TRBJ2-2 and V is TRBV5-1; 10 nucleotides align to TRBD1. Germline V gene lookup returns CDR1 SGHRS and CDR2 YFSETQ. There are 16 residues in the CDR3. V was clipped by 2 bases and J by 6 bases; unmatched bases: 7. Full variable domain (remainder filled in from reference TRBV5-1 and TRBJ2-2): KAGVTQTPRYLIKTRGQQVTLSCSPISGHRSVSWYQQTPGQGLQFLFEYFSETQRNKGNFPGRFSGRQFSNSRSEMNVSTLELGDSALYLCASSFLTGGTSGELFFGEGSRLTVL.